Presented here are 31 T cell receptor beta chains from one specimen sequenced in a study of T-cell reconstitution after alpha-beta-depleted transplantation in children. The TCRbeta library was prepared with unique molecular identifiers. TCRdb redid the calling of the PCR reads with MiXCR, one entry per CDR3 protein. This sample has around 700,000 distinct CDR3 sequences, with under 15% found just once. The specimen comprised PBMCs, sampled before TCRalphabeta/CD19-depleted stem cell transplant. The source is a girl aged 2 to 10 with congenital amegakaryocytic thrombocytopenia, due to receive a stem cell transplant.

This clonotype came up many times. J is TRBJ2-1 and V is TRBV24-1; TRBD1 aligns across 9 bases. This CDR3 has 17 amino acids. V lost 1 base and J lost 1; bases outside the gene matches: 4. The germline V gene encodes CDR1 KGHDR and CDR2 SFDVKD. The CDR3 protein is CATSDFGTGSSYNEQFF. CDR3 DNA: TGTGCCACCAGTGATTTTGGGACAGGGAGTTCCTACAATGAGCAGTTCTTC.

This clonotype was observed many times. The chain links TRBV4-2 to TRBJ2-5; D gene uncertain. CDR3 length equals 13 residues. Trimming removed 1 base at V and 5 bases at J, with 8 bases between. CDR1 is LGHNA, CDR2 YNFKEQ, per germline. CDR3 residues: CASSQGLWETQYF. The CDR3 nucleotides are TGTGCCAGCAGCCAAGGCCTCTGGGAGACCCAGTACTTC.

The chain is built from TRBV18 and TRBJ2-4, with no clear D. V was cut by 4 bases and J by 1 base, with 20 bases left in between. The CDR3 runs to 18 residues. Germline assignment: CDR1 KGHSH and CDR2 LQKENI. This chain's CDR3 is CASSLQEVSNKAKNIQYF. In nucleotides, the CDR3 is TGTGCCAGCTCACTGCAGGAAGTCTCGAATAAGGCCAAAAACATTCAGTACTTC.

The chain links TRBV28 to TRBJ2-1; 7 bases map to TRBD2. Germline lookup yields CDR1 MDHEN and CDR2 SYDVKM. The CDR3 runs to 18 residues. The V gene end was trimmed by 5 bases and the J gene end by 7 bases; junction bases not matched to a gene: 20. CDR3 DNA: TGTGCCAGCAGTCTTGGACTAGGTAGAGGGCCCAACGGGAATGAGCAGTTCTTC. Translated, it gives CASSLGLGRGPNGNEQFF.

This clonotype was observed many times. This chain uses TRBV11-2 with TRBJ2-1; D ambiguous. V was shortened by 5 bases and J by 7 bases, with 27 bases between the two germline ends. The V gene's germline CDR1 is SGHAT and CDR2 FQNNGV. The CDR3 length is 18 residues. CDR3 residues: CASSVWVSRLPLDNEQFF. Written as DNA, the CDR3 is TGTGCCAGCAGCGTGTGGGTTAGCAGGCTGCCCCTCGATAATGAGCAGTTCTTC.

This clonotype was counted many times. This rearrangement joins TRBV6-5 to TRBJ2-1, with 7 bases aligning to TRBD2. The V gene end was trimmed by 2 bases and the J gene end by 3 bases; junction bases not matched to a gene: 1. The germline gives CDR1 MNHEY, CDR2 SVGAGI. CDR3 length equals 14 residues. DNA for the CDR3: TGTGCCAGCAGTTACGGGAGGGACTACAATGAGCAGTTCTTC. The encoded protein is CASSYGRDYNEQFF.

The J gene is TRBJ2-2, the V gene TRBV29-1; D not resolved. V lost 3 bases and J 0 bases, leaving 11 bases between the germline ends. From germline, CDR1 is SQVTM and CDR2 ANQGSEA. This CDR3 spans 15 amino acids. The CDR3 DNA sequence: TGCAGCGTTGAGGTGAAGGGAACGAACACCGGGGAGCTGTTTTTT. Encoded protein: CSVEVKGTNTGELFF.

This clonotype was picked up one time. The V call is TRBV4-2, the J call TRBJ2-3; 11 bases are shared with TRBD2. Germline V gene data show CDR1 as LGHNA and CDR2 as YNFKEQ. The CDR3 totals 15 residues. V lost 7 bases, J lost 3 bases, and 6 bases stayed unmatched. CDR3 residues: CASTLTSGKTDTQYF. DNA of the CDR3: TGTGCCAGCACCCTGACTAGCGGGAAAACAGATACGCAGTATTTT.

Ten or more counts support this clonotype. This chain uses TRBV20-1 with TRBJ2-1; D is ambiguous. With 6 bases removed from V and 9 bases from J, the gap between germline ends came to 24 bases. There are 15 residues in the CDR3. The germline CDR1 and CDR2 sequences are DFQATT and SNEGSKA (reference sequence). The CDR3 spells CSAERLTYTDTEQFF. DNA of the CDR3: TGCAGTGCGGAGAGACTTACTTATACCGACACTGAGCAGTTCTTC.

The sample holds a few counts of this clonotype. V is TRBV7-3 and J is TRBJ2-5; no clear D. Trimming pared 1 base from V and 0 bases from J, leaving 9 bases between. Germline CDR1 is SGHTA and CDR2 is FQGTGA. The CDR3 length is 15 residues. CDR3 loop: CASSLRHQNQETQYF. DNA of the CDR3: TGTGCCAGCAGCTTAAGGCACCAGAACCAAGAGACCCAGTACTTC.

This chain joins TRBV6-5 and TRBJ2-7; 7 bases line up with TRBD2. J gave up 2 bases and V 0 bases, and 7 bases lay outside the gene matches. The CDR3 has 16 amino acids. Germline V lookup: CDR1 MNHEY, CDR2 SVGAGI. CDR3 region: CASSYSGSGEAYEQYF. The CDR3 DNA sequence: TGTGCCAGCAGTTACTCAGGGAGCGGGGAAGCCTACGAGCAGTACTTC.

This clonotype has more than one count but fewer than ten. V gene TRBV30 combines with J gene TRBJ2-2; 7 positions match TRBD2. V lost 4 bases and J lost 3; bases outside the gene matches: 11. The germline gives CDR1 GTSNPN, CDR2 SVGIG (reference sequence). This CDR3 contains 16 residues. This chain's CDR3 is CAWTRRAGADTGELFF. The CDR3 DNA sequence: TGTGCCTGGACCCGGAGGGCGGGAGCGGACACCGGGGAGCTGTTTTTT.

The V and J genes are TRBV20-1 and TRBJ2-7, with 9 positions matching TRBD2. The CDR3 consists of 18 residues. V lost 0 bases to trimming and J lost 2 bases; unmatched junction nucleotides: 14. Germline-derived CDR1 and CDR2 are DFQATT and SNEGSKA (reference sequence). CDR3 DNA: TGCAGTGCTAGAGATATGGCTAGCGGGGTGCGGGACCCCTACGAGCAGTACTTC. Its protein product is CSARDMASGVRDPYEQYF.

This chain links TRBV11-2 with TRBJ2-1; D possibly corresponds to TRBD1 (7 bases). This CDR3 contains 14 residues. Germline values: CDR1 SGHAT, CDR2 FQNNGV. V was shortened by 6 bases and J by 8 bases, with 17 bases between the two germline ends. The CDR3 is CASRKAGGTDEQFF. The CDR3 region has the DNA TGTGCCAGCAGGAAAGCAGGGGGGACGGATGAGCAGTTCTTC.

Many counts were recorded for this clonotype. The chain carries TRBV20-1 and TRBJ1-6; TRBD1 might be the D (5 bases). Germline CDR1 DFQATT, CDR2 SNEGSKA (reference sequence). V lost 3 bases and J 4 bases, leaving 10 bases between the germline ends. The CDR3 has 14 amino acids. The CDR3 coding sequence is TGCAGTGCTAGTATAGGGGAATATAATTCACCCCTCCACTTT. This translates into CSASIGEYNSPLHF.

This clonotype has a count of ten or more. The rearrangement uses TRBV29-1 and TRBJ2-7, with TRBD2 matching 12 bases. Germline loops: CDR1 SQVTM, CDR2 ANQGSEA. J was trimmed by 1 base and V by 4 bases; bases with no gene match: 2. CDR3 size: 14 residues. For the CDR3, the DNA is TGCAGCGTTGCAGGACTAGCGGGGTCCTACGAGCAGTACTTC. It encodes CSVAGLAGSYEQYF.

There are a few counts of this clonotype. The chain has TRBV12-3 or TRBV12-4 and TRBJ2-4, with TRBD1 matching over 11 bases. The CDR3 has 21 amino acids. The trim removed 4 bases at V and 0 bases at J, leaving 17 bases unmatched. CDR3 loop: CASSSITWDRGDHLAKNIQYF. The CDR3 DNA follows: TGTGCCAGCAGTTCCATTACCTGGGACAGGGGGGACCATCTAGCCAAAAACATTCAGTACTTC.

With respect to this clonotype: A much larger clone differs from this one at a single base, so this may be a read error. CDR3 loop: CPTSAMGYNEQFF. CDR3 in DNA: TGTCCCACCAGCGCGATGGGGTACAATGAGCAGTTCTTC. This sequence joins TRBV15 and TRBJ2-1; D not certain. The CDR3 is made up of 13 amino acids. Germline V lookup: CDR1 LNHNV, CDR2 YYDKDF (reference sequence).

A few counts support this clonotype. The chain uses TRBV5-1 and TRBJ2-5; maybe TRBD2 (5 bases). The germline V gene encodes CDR1 SGHRS and CDR2 YFSETQ. The length of the CDR3 is 12 residues. V lost 2 bases, J lost 4 bases, and 6 bases lay in between. CDR3 in DNA: TGCGCCAGCAGCTTTGAGGGAGAGACCCAGTACTTC. This codes for CASSFEGETQYF.

This clonotype was counted at least ten times. This chain connects TRBV5-1 to TRBJ2-7, with TRBD2 matching over 11 bases. Germline loops: CDR1 SGHRS, CDR2 YFSETQ. The junction had 3 bases not matched to a gene; V was cut back by 0 bases and J by 4 bases. The CDR3 extends over 15 amino acids. The CDR3 here is CASSLELAGAYEQYF. CDR3 nucleotides: TGCGCCAGCAGCTTGGAACTAGCGGGAGCTTACGAGCAGTACTTC.

This clonotype was picked up many times. This chain links TRBV20-1 with TRBJ2-1; TRBD2 matches at 12 bases. Germline-derived CDR1 and CDR2 are DFQATT and SNEGSKA (reference sequence). V trimming: 4 bases; J trimming: 7 bases; junction bases outside the gene matches: 5. This CDR3 is built from 14 residues. CDR3 in DNA: TGCAGTGCTACTAGCGGGAGGGCCTCAAATGAGCAGTTCTTC. Translating it yields CSATSGRASNEQFF.

In this sample, this clonotype turned up a few times. The chain combines TRBV5-5 with TRBJ2-3; no reliable D call. This CDR3 spans 17 amino acids. Trimming took 1 base from V and 1 from J, leaving 16 bases between them. The germline gives CDR1 SGHKS, CDR2 YYEKEE (reference sequence). CDR3 sequence reads: CASSLSFGELGTDTQYF. CDR3 nucleotide sequence: TGTGCCAGCAGCTTGTCATTTGGCGAACTTGGCACAGATACGCAGTATTTT.

Many counts were recorded for this clonotype. The V and J genes are TRBV20-1 and TRBJ2-1, with D possibly TRBD2 on 5 matching bases. The V end was cut by 7 bases, the J end by 2 bases, with 9 bases between. Germline V CDR1 and CDR2: DFQATT, SNEGSKA (reference sequence). This CDR3 comprises 12 residues. DNA for the CDR3: TGCAGTGTAGCGACAACCTACAATGAGCAGTTCTTC. This codes for CSVATTYNEQFF.

The V call is TRBV5-1, the J call TRBJ2-7; possibly TRBD1 or TRBD2 for D (6 bases each). Trimming took 4 bases from V and 5 from J, leaving 16 bases between them. Germline lookup yields CDR1 SGHRS and CDR2 YFSETQ. The length of the CDR3 is 14 residues. The CDR3 reads CASSPVKGGDEQYF. Written as DNA, the CDR3 is TGCGCCAGCAGCCCAGTCAAGGGGGGAGACGAGCAGTACTTC.

This clonotype occurred many times. The chain couples TRBV20-1 to TRBJ2-2, with a tentative D call TRBD2 (6 bases). CDR1 and CDR2 from the germline V gene are DFQATT and SNEGSKA (reference sequence). Trimming removed 3 bases at V and 0 bases at J, with 11 bases between. The CDR3 totals 15 residues. The CDR3 sequence is CSARSAGTNTGELFF. The DNA of the CDR3 is TGCAGTGCTAGGTCAGCGGGCACGAACACCGGGGAGCTGTTTTTT.

This clonotype occurred many times. The genes are TRBV12-3 or TRBV12-4 and TRBJ1-1; no clear D gene. CDR3 length: 13 residues. V was pared by 6 bases and J by 4 bases, with 12 bases between. The CDR3: CASSPRLGTEAFF. The CDR3 region has the DNA TGTGCCAGCAGCCCCAGGTTGGGCACTGAAGCTTTCTTT.

This clonotype was picked up many times. V gene TRBV15 combines with J gene TRBJ1-1, with D possibly being TRBD1 (5 bases). The V and J ends lost 4 bases and 5 bases respectively, with 23 bases between them. The germline gives CDR1 LNHNV, CDR2 YYDKDF (reference sequence). CDR3 size: 17 residues. The CDR3 region has the DNA TGTGCCACCAGCATAGCCGGGCGAATAGTGGGGGAGACTGAAGCTTTCTTT. Residues: CATSIAGRIVGETEAFF.

The rearrangement uses TRBV27 and TRBJ2-2; D remains ambiguous. CDR3 size: 15 residues. The V gene's germline CDR1 is MNHEY and CDR2 SMNVEV (reference sequence). V was clipped by 1 base and J by 4 bases, with 10 bases between them. The CDR3 DNA sequence: TGTGCCAGCAGTTTATTCCAGCCTGGCACCGGGGAGCTGTTTTTT. Translated: CASSLFQPGTGELFF.

This clonotype showed up many times. J is TRBJ2-3 and V is TRBV20-1; tentatively, D is TRBD2 (6 bases). V lost 3 bases, J lost 3 bases, and 10 bases lay in between. The CDR3 consists of 13 residues. Germline CDR1 reads DFQATT; CDR2 reads SNEGSKA (reference sequence). The CDR3 DNA reads as TGCAGTGCTAGTTGGGGGGTAACAGATACGCAGTATTTT. Its translation: CSASWGVTDTQYF.

This clonotype came up many times. The V gene is TRBV9, the J gene TRBJ2-1; the match to TRBD2 covers 9 bases. V was clipped by 5 bases and J by 4 bases; unmatched bases: 7. The germline CDR1 and CDR2 sequences are SGDLS and YYNGEE. CDR3 length equals 15 residues. CDR3 sequence (DNA): TGTGCCAGCAGTCCCCGGCTAGCGGGGTACAATGAGCAGTTCTTC. Residues: CASSPRLAGYNEQFF.

This chain links TRBV7-2 with TRBJ2-3, with 7 bases matching TRBD2. V lost 5 bases and J lost 5; bases outside the gene matches: 13. This CDR3 region has 16 residues. Germline V CDR1 and CDR2: SGHTA, FQGNSA. The CDR3 nucleotides are TGTGCCAGCAGCACCCAGTTGCGGGAGCGGGTAGATACGCAGTATTTT. Translation: CASSTQLRERVDTQYF.